This T cell receptor (beta chain) derives from a study of blood T cells in healthy people across ages. Broader study findings: Versus aged donors, long-lived donors had higher diversity and more naive CD4+ cells.

The CDR3 totals 12 residues. The V gene lost 1 base and the J gene lost 7 bases, with 7 bases spanning the gap. Per germline, CDR1 SGHTA and CDR2 FQGNSA. The use of a sample-barcoded 5' primer and a J-beta primer mix characterized a second PCR of about 7 to 12 cycles. Sequencing recovered at least 2.5 million CDR3-containing paired-end reads from each sample. Each CDR3 protein is one row after TCRdb ran MiXCR on the 5' RACE reads. The sample holds 550,000 to 650,000 distinct CDR3 sequences, about 25% seen once. This clonotype has just a few counts. Antigen unknown. The same specimen was also included in a second study, on T cells of mothers and their children. That study reports: Per 15 ul, 1.5 ug of RNA was used, with all extracted RNA going into cDNA synthesis.

Sequencing was performed on blood. The source of this sequence is a boy aged 2-9 years in good health. This rearrangement joins TRBV7-2 to TRBJ2-5; D unclear. CDR3 in DNA: TGTGCCAGCAGCTTAGGCGAGCGGACCCAGTACTTC. Protein: CASSLGERTQYF.